These 5 T cell receptor beta chains share one sample of origin, sequenced in a study of shared clonotypes between healthy human individuals. Generated by immunoSEQ multiplex PCR, the TCRdb table keeps only in-frame clones and is missing some. This repertoire shows approximately 2.5 million clones, approximately 93% found once; its top ten account for around 0.37%. The specimen was naive CD4+ T cells from PBMCs. Regarding subset: CD45RA+ positively selected. The receptors here all came from a man aged 18 to 29 in good health. Some clones in this sample may be carry-over from other donors' samples.

The chain is built from TRBV6-1 and TRBJ1-2; TRBD1 aligns across 8 bases. Unmatched junction bases numbered 10, after V lost 7 bases and J lost 3 bases. This CDR3 spans 15 amino acids. Germline V lookup: CDR1 MNHNS, CDR2 SASEGT. The CDR3 DNA follows: TGTGCCAGCAACTTTCCTGGGACAGGCGACTATGGCTACACCTTC. Protein: CASNFPGTGDYGYTF.

This sequence joins TRBV27 and TRBJ2-7, with 11 nucleotides matching TRBD2. V was pared by 6 bases and J by 0 bases, with 4 bases of the junction left unmatched. Germline CDR1 is MNHEY and CDR2 is SMNVEV (reference sequence). The CDR3 has 15 residues. CDR3 DNA sequence: TGTGCCAGCAGCCTCGGGACTAGCGGCTCCTACGAGCAGTACTTC. Protein: CASSLGTSGSYEQYF.

This clone is a singleton in its sample. The chain has TRBV7-2 and TRBJ2-1, with D perhaps TRBD2 (7 bases). The CDR3 is 18 amino acids. Germline loops: CDR1 SGHTA, CDR2 FQGNSA. Trimming left V 5 bases short and J 4 bases short, with 24 bases between. The CDR3 DNA reads as TGTGCCAGCAGCCCGCTGCCTATTACAGGGAGGGCGTACAATGAGCAGTTCTTC. Its translation is CASSPLPITGRAYNEQFF.

The chain employs TRBV28 and TRBJ2-7; no clear D gene. The germline V gene encodes CDR1 MDHEN and CDR2 SYDVKM. The CDR3 has 12 amino acids. V dropped 10 bases and J dropped 2 bases, with 12 bases sitting between them. CDR3 nucleotide sequence: TGTGCCAACCCGACATCCCCCTACGAGCAGTACTTC. The encoded protein is CANPTSPYEQYF.

This clone was found once. The sample has other DNA sequences that encode this CDR3 too. The genes are TRBV7-2 and TRBJ2-2, with 7 bases identical to TRBD1. Germline trimming cut 5 bases from V and 2 bases from J; bases unmatched to any gene: 5. This CDR3 has 15 residues. Germline V CDR1 and CDR2: SGHTA, FQGNSA. The CDR3 reads CASSPGQPNTGELFF. The CDR3 DNA reads as TGTGCCAGCAGCCCGGGACAGCCTAACACCGGGGAGCTGTTTTTT.